This T cell receptor beta chain was profiled in a study of response to subunit inactivated influenza vaccine. TCRdb used MiXCR to reprocess the RT-PCR reads, holding one entry per CDR3 protein. The sample lists about 700,000 distinct CDR3 sequences, approximately 15% occurring once. This CDR3 has 17 residues. V dropped 0 bases and J dropped 0 bases, with 12 bases sitting between them. Germline V gene lookup returns CDR1 SGHKS and CDR2 YYEKEE (reference sequence). The chain joins TRBV5-5 to TRBJ1-4; D unclear. This specimen consisted of PBMCs from blood, obtained 14 to 15 days before vaccination. This TCR was sampled from a man between 50 and 59 years old who received an inactivated influenza vaccine. CDR3 region: CASSLEGGSATNEKLFF. CDR3 DNA sequence: TGTGCCAGCAGCTTGGAAGGAGGATCCGCAACTAATGAAAAACTGTTTTTT.